The clone carrying this TCR beta chain was counted a few times. Its antigen is unidentified. The sample originates from a study of T cell responses to AZD1222 COVID-19 vaccine. Study-wide results and limits: Donors, mostly white British, included more females; clonal diversity was possibly underestimated. Unmutated variant regions are reportedly the target of nearly half of TCRs that are spike-specific. Seropositivity was recorded at baseline in only six AZD1222 recipients.

The method was immunoSEQ multiplex PCR; TCRdb's version includes in-frame clones alone and lacks a portion of them. The table includes around 95,000 clones, around 87% detected once. Losses at the gene ends were 1 base for V and 2 bases for J; bases not matched to a gene: 7. Germline V gene lookup returns CDR1 SGHRS and CDR2 YFSETQ. The length of the CDR3 is 16 residues. The chain is built from TRBV5-1 and TRBJ2-3; 7 nucleotides agree with TRBD1. The material sequenced was peripheral blood, taken on day 0 of MenACWY control vaccination. The sequence was collected from an adult in good health. In DNA, the CDR3 is TGCGCCAGCAGCTTGTCTGCAGGGGGTGCCACAGATACGCAGTATTTT. This codes for CASSLSAGGATDTQYF.